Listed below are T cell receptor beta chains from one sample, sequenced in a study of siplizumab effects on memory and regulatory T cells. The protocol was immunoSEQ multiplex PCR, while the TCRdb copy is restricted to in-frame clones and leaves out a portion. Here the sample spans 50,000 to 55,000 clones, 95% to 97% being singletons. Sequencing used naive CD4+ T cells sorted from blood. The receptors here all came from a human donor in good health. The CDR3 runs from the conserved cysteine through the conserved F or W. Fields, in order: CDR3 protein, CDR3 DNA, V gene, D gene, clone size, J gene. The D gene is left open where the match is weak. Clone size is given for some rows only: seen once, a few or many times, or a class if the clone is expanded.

CASSQIARREALSYEQYF,TGTGCCAGCAGTCAAATAGCGAGGCGGGAGGCCCTCTCCTACGAGCAGTACTTC,TRBV7-6,TRBD2,-,TRBJ2-7
CASSEGVWQNYGYTF,TGTGCCAGCAGTGAAGGAGTCTGGCAGAACTATGGCTACACCTTC,TRBV6-1,-,-,TRBJ1-2
CASSRRTSTLSYEQYF,TGTGCCAGCAGCAGAAGAACTAGCACACTTAGCTACGAGCAGTACTTC,TRBV11-3,-,-,TRBJ2-7
CASSSPGLAVKETQYF,TGTGCCAGCAGTTCTCCGGGACTAGCGGTGAAAGAGACCCAGTACTTC,TRBV28,TRBD2,once,TRBJ2-5
CASSLLGNEQFF,TGTGCCAGCAGCCTTCTAGGGAATGAGCAGTTCTTC,TRBV6-1,-,-,TRBJ2-1
CASTRTSGSTGELFF,TGTGCCAGCACCAGGACTAGCGGGAGTACCGGGGAGCTGTTTTTT,TRBV6-1,TRBD2,once,TRBJ2-2
CASSFSRGNTEAFF,TGCGCCAGCAGCTTTTCCAGGGGGAACACTGAAGCTTTCTTT,TRBV5-1,-,-,TRBJ1-1
CASSLDGRTGYEQYF,TGTGCCAGCAGCTTAGACGGGAGGACGGGCTACGAGCAGTACTTC,TRBV11-3,TRBD2,-,TRBJ2-7
CASSRQRFGGGPQHF,TGTGCCAGCAGTAGACAAAGATTCGGGGGTGGGCCCCAGCATTTT,TRBV27,-,-,TRBJ1-5
CASRTGRQDQPQHF,TGTGCCAGTCGAACAGGGAGGCAAGATCAGCCCCAGCATTTT,TRBV2,-,once,TRBJ1-5
CASSLPPPTGDYGYTF,TGCGCCAGCAGCTTACCCCCCCCGACAGGGGACTATGGCTACACCTTC,TRBV5-1,TRBD1,-,TRBJ1-2
CAISELSDREETQYF,TGTGCCATCAGTGAGCTGTCGGACAGGGAGGAGACCCAGTACTTC,TRBV10-3,TRBD1,-,TRBJ2-5
CASAAWAGSTDTQYF,TGTGCCAGCGCCGCCTGGGCGGGCAGCACAGATACGCAGTATTTT,TRBV9,-,-,TRBJ2-3
CASSIRDRATDTQYF,TGTGCCAGCAGCATCCGAGACAGGGCCACAGATACGCAGTATTTT,TRBV11-3,TRBD1,-,TRBJ2-3
CASKRGLASTDTQYF,TGTGCCAGTAAGCGGGGTTTAGCTAGCACAGATACGCAGTATTTT,TRBV19,TRBD2,-,TRBJ2-3
CASSLRQASQESLHF,TGCGCCAGCAGCTTGAGGCAGGCTAGCCAGGAGTCCCTCCACTTT,TRBV5-1,-,-,TRBJ1-6
CASSLIGGGSYEQYF,TGCGCCAGCAGCTTGATAGGTGGAGGGTCCTACGAGCAGTACTTC,TRBV5-1,-,-,TRBJ2-7
CALGQGEHQPQHF,TGTGCCTTGGGACAGGGGGAACATCAGCCCCAGCATTTT,TRBV30,TRBD1,few,TRBJ1-5
CASSHKDDSRTYEQYF,TGTGCCAGCAGCCACAAAGATGACAGTAGAACCTACGAGCAGTACTTC,TRBV21-1,-,-,TRBJ2-7
CASSQTGNNQPQHF,TGTGCCAGCAGCCAAACAGGGAACAATCAGCCCCAGCATTTT,TRBV14,-,-,TRBJ1-5
CASSMRGRGNQPQHF,TGTGCCAGTAGTATGAGGGGAAGGGGGAATCAGCCCCAGCATTTT,TRBV19,-,once,TRBJ1-5
CSVVVQVDGYTF,TGCAGCGTTGTGGTACAGGTTGATGGCTACACCTTC,TRBV29-1,-,-,TRBJ1-2
CASSLYGGSSYEQYF,TGTGCCAGCAGCTTATACGGCGGGAGCTCCTACGAGCAGTACTTC,TRBV11-2,TRBD2,-,TRBJ2-7
CASSRRGAGQRYNEQFF,TGTGCCAGTAGTAGAAGAGGGGCGGGACAACGTTACAATGAGCAGTTCTTC,TRBV19,-,-,TRBJ2-1
CATEGNTGELFF,TGTGCCACCGAGGGGAACACCGGGGAGCTGTTTTTT,TRBV15,-,-,TRBJ2-2
CASSLSGAEAFF,TGTGCCAGCAGTTTAAGTGGGGCTGAAGCTTTCTTT,TRBV28,-,-,TRBJ1-1
CASSQGLAGGFGNEQFF,TGTGCCAGCAGCCAAGGTCTAGCGGGAGGGTTTGGCAATGAGCAGTTCTTC,TRBV4-2,TRBD2,-,TRBJ2-1
CASSLGGRANYGYTF,TGTGCCAGCAGTTTGGGGGGGAGAGCTAACTATGGCTACACCTTC,TRBV27,-,once,TRBJ1-2
CASSRTQGAYEQYF,TGTGCCAGCAGCCGAACCCAGGGGGCCTACGAGCAGTACTTC,TRBV7-9,TRBD1,-,TRBJ2-7
CASTRQGRNGYTF,TGTGCCAGTACTAGACAGGGGAGGAATGGCTACACCTTC,TRBV19,TRBD1,once,TRBJ1-2
CASSFGLRGTEAFF,TGTGCCAGTAGTTTCGGCCTGAGGGGAACTGAAGCTTTCTTT,TRBV19,-,-,TRBJ1-1
CASTAGTANEAFF,TGTGCCAGCACCGCCGGGACAGCAAATGAAGCTTTCTTT,TRBV5-4,TRBD1,-,TRBJ1-1
CASRRDRGYGYTF,TGTGCCAGCAGGCGGGACAGGGGTTATGGCTACACCTTC,TRBV6-5,TRBD1,-,TRBJ1-2
CATRLTVNTGELFF,TGTGCCACCCGATTGACAGTGAACACCGGGGAGCTGTTTTTT,TRBV19,-,-,TRBJ2-2
CASMIRQGLHEQYF,TGTGCCAGCATGATTAGACAGGGTCTGCACGAGCAGTACTTC,TRBV6-5,TRBD1,-,TRBJ2-7
CASSPRTGRDQPQHF,TGTGCCAGTAGTCCACGGACAGGGCGCGATCAGCCCCAGCATTTT,TRBV19,TRBD1,-,TRBJ1-5
CSVVGGPGTEAFF,TGCAGCGTTGTAGGCGGCCCGGGGACTGAAGCTTTCTTT,TRBV29-1,-,-,TRBJ1-1
CASSSGSRSPYEQYF,TGTGCCAGCAGCTCCGGGAGCCGGAGCCCCTACGAGCAGTACTTC,TRBV5-4,-,-,TRBJ2-7
CATSRGSSYNEQFF,TGTGCCACTTCTCGAGGAAGCTCCTACAATGAGCAGTTCTTC,TRBV6-1,-,-,TRBJ2-1
CASRGLAEHNEQFF,TGTGCCAGCAGGGGACTAGCGGAGCACAATGAGCAGTTCTTC,TRBV6-1,TRBD2,-,TRBJ2-1
CASIQGAIYSNQPQHF,TGTGCCAGCATACAGGGGGCGATTTATAGCAATCAGCCCCAGCATTTT,TRBV19,TRBD1,-,TRBJ1-5
CASSLRINNQPQHF,TGTGCCAGCAGCCTTCGGATAAACAATCAGCCCCAGCATTTT,TRBV7-2,-,-,TRBJ1-5
CATSRSFVGTGELFF,TGTGCCACCAGCAGATCCTTTGTGGGCACCGGGGAGCTGTTTTTT,TRBV15,-,-,TRBJ2-2